The following is a T cell receptor beta chain sequence with its context. The antigen remains undetermined. For TCR beta, libraries came from quantitative 5'-RACE with molecular barcodes. TCRdb re-derived calls from the 5' RACE reads in MiXCR, one entry per CDR3 protein. The table includes 750,000 to 850,000 distinct CDR3 sequences, about an eighth detected once. The sample belongs to a study of CD8 T cells in ankylosing spondylitis. Findings and limits, study-wide: A TCR beta motif made of roughly eight highly homologous variants seemed typical of ankylosing spondylitis blood.

V shed 2 bases and J shed 11 bases, with 14 bases lying between them. The CDR3 length is 13 residues. The clonotype comes from a male donor with ankylosing spondylitis. Source material: blood, either unsorted or a sorted T cell fraction (not recorded which). The chain uses TRBV12-3 or TRBV12-4 and TRBJ2-3; no firm D call. The CDR3 loop reads CASSLLPYLGQYF. CDR3 nucleotide sequence: TGTGCCAGCAGTTTACTACCTTACCTGGGGCAGTATTTT.